This TCR beta chain was sequenced for a study of Ad26.COV2.S vaccination and SARS-CoV-2 variants. The wider study: The authors gave Ad26.COV2.S intramuscularly, either once or twice 56 days apart. Broader study findings: Overall T cell responses may have been underestimated by the analyses of TCR breadth and depth.

Concerning this clone itself: The antigen remains undetermined.

Using immunoSEQ multiplex PCR, the repertoire was profiled, and TCRdb retains in-frame clones only, with some absent. The sample includes roughly 320,000 clones, 85% of them seen just once. Unmatched junction bases numbered 8, after V lost 7 bases and J lost 0 bases. CDR1 is LNHDA, CDR2 SQIVND, per germline (reference sequence). The CDR3 loop spans 15 amino acids. Documented treatment: roughly 20 received Ad26.COV2.S at low or high dose, single or two shots; a few received placebo; per-sample allocation not given. Day 63 after the first vaccine or placebo injection was the time point for sampling. The clonotype was recovered from a person between 18 and 65 years old who received the Ad26.COV2.S COVID-19 vaccine or a placebo. The chain couples TRBV19 to TRBJ1-2; 7 nucleotides match TRBD1. Sample: peripheral blood, taken in a trial of Ad26.COV2.S vaccine versus placebo. Here the CDR3 reads CASTRTQGANYGYTF. CDR3 coding DNA: TGTGCCAGTACCAGGACGCAGGGGGCTAACTATGGCTACACCTTC.